The clone carrying this T cell receptor (beta chain) has at least ten counts. Its cognate antigen is unknown. When naive CD8 T cells were sorted, they were gated as CD8+CD4-CCR7+CD45RA+. The sample is drawn from a study of molecular identifiers for immune sequencing clone quantification. This CDR3 contains 15 residues. Germline CDR1 reads MNHEY; CDR2 reads SVGAGI. V dropped 6 bases and J dropped 2 bases, with 16 bases sitting between them. Broader study findings: Whereas clones above 20 RNA copies held under 1% of naive-cell molecules, they held over 97% of effector molecules.

TCRdb fed the PCR reads into MiXCR, producing one record per CDR3 protein. The data hold some 100,000 distinct CDR3 sequences, with around 17% observed a single time. The receptor's source is a human donor in good health. Some libraries in this study had Jurkat cell RNA spiked in. The V and J genes are TRBV6-5 and TRBJ1-1; D perhaps matches TRBD1 (6 bases). The specimen was naive CD8+ T cells from blood, with Jurkat cell RNA spiked in. Subset defined: FACS-sorted CD8+CD4-CCR7+CD45RA+ naive T cells. The CDR3 protein is CASSLRQAPNTEAFF. CDR3 nucleotides: TGTGCCAGCAGCTTAAGACAGGCTCCAAACACTGAAGCTTTCTTT.